The count of the clone carrying this T cell receptor (beta chain) is one. The repertoire was sequenced with immunoSEQ multiplex PCR; TCRdb's copy has only in-frame clones and lacks some. The sample has more than 60,000 clones, about 86% seen once; the top ten hold roughly 4.2%. The entry originates in a study of OX40 agonist ivuxolimab in advanced cancers. Across the whole study: Eligibility rules accepted prior anti-PD-1, anti-PD-L1 or anti-CTLA-4 therapy, and under 45% had some.

CDR1 and CDR2 (germline): KGHSH, LQKENI. V was cut by 3 bases and J by 1 base, with 6 bases left in between. The CDR3 length is 14 residues. The chain links TRBV18 to TRBJ2-2; D unclear. Source: CD4+ or CD8+ T cells sorted from blood, taken in a trial of the OX40 agonist ivuxolimab. The TCR originated in an adult with an advanced solid tumor such as melanoma, head and neck, liver or kidney cancer. The CDR3 nucleotides are TGTGCCAGCTCACCGAGCCAGAACACCGGGGAGCTGTTTTTT. Translation: CASSPSQNTGELFF.